A single sample gave rise to the 27 T cell receptor beta chains below, sequenced in a study of Graves' ophthalmopathy and Graves' hyperthyroidism. Using RNA transcripts, the TCR beta CDR3 regions were amplified. RT-PCR with HTBI primers came first, then second-round multiplex PCR. TCRdb reprocessed the multiplex PCR reads with MiXCR, giving one entry per CDR3 protein. The repertoire consists of roughly 400,000 distinct CDR3 sequences, with approximately 20% occurring once and the leading ten covering roughly 1.5%. Sequenced sample: peripheral blood. These receptors originate from a woman younger than 35 with Graves' ophthalmopathy.

The chain joins TRBV19 to TRBJ1-1; TRBD1 agrees at 7 bases. V lost 9 bases, J lost 7 bases, and 5 bases stayed unmatched. Germline V gene lookup returns CDR1 LNHDA and CDR2 SQIVND (reference sequence). CDR3 length: 11 amino acids. The CDR3 here is CASNRQGEAFF. The CDR3 DNA reads as TGTGCCAGCAACAGACAGGGTGAAGCTTTCTTT.

A note on this clonotype: The junction differs from germline at one of its ends, possibly a read error. The chain couples TRBV6-1 to TRBJ2-7; 13 bases match TRBD2. This CDR3 contains 14 residues. The germline gives CDR1 MNHNS, CDR2 SASEGT. The CDR3 DNA is TGTGCCAGCAGACCCGAGACTAGCGGGAGGTCGAAGGCCTTC. Encoded protein: CASRPETSGRSKAF.

This clonotype was counted ten times or more. This chain uses TRBV15 with TRBJ2-7; D gene uncertain. Trimming took 0 bases from V and 11 from J, leaving 14 bases between them. CDR3 length equals 13 residues. Germline V lookup: CDR1 LNHNV, CDR2 YYDKDF (reference sequence). Here the CDR3 reads CATSRDRLGGEYF. In DNA, the CDR3 is TGTGCCACCAGCAGAGACAGGCTCGGTGGGGAGTACTTC.

This clonotype was detected ten times or more. This sequence joins TRBV7-8 and TRBJ2-5, with no clear D. Germline V lookup: CDR1 SGHVS, CDR2 FQNEAQ. This CDR3 comprises 16 residues. Trimming left V 2 bases short and J 3 bases short, with 16 bases between. CDR3 protein: CASSLFGYRPEETQYF. The CDR3 nucleotides read TGTGCCAGCAGCTTATTCGGTTACCGCCCGGAAGAGACCCAGTACTTC. Complete variable domain (other parts from reference TRBV7-8 and TRBJ2-5): GAGVSQSPRYKVAKRGQDVALRCDPISGHVSLFWYQQALGQGPEFLTYFQNEAQLDKSGLPSDRFFAERPEGSVSTLKIQRTQQEDSAVYLCASSLFGYRPEETQYFGPGTRLLVL.

This clonotype was seen repeatedly, ten times or more. This chain uses TRBV2 with TRBJ2-7; 12 bases map to TRBD2. The germline V gene encodes CDR1 SNHLY and CDR2 FYNNEI. With V trimmed by 4 bases and J by 3 bases, 7 bases remained unmatched. The CDR3 runs 16 residues. The CDR3 spells CASSARLAGGIYEQYF. The CDR3 region has the DNA TGTGCCAGCAGTGCACGCCTAGCGGGAGGGATCTACGAGCAGTACTTC. Filled out from reference TRBV2 and TRBJ2-7, the complete variable domain reads EPEVTQTPSHQVTQMGQEVILRCVPISNHLYFYWYRQILGQKVEFLVSFYNNEISEKSEIFDDQFSVERPDGSNFTLKIRSTKLEDSAMYFCASSARLAGGIYEQYFGPGTRLTVT.

This clonotype was picked up many times. This chain links TRBV19 with TRBJ1-2, with no clear D. Between the trimmed V and J ends, which lost 6 bases and 7 bases, there was a span of 15 bases. The CDR3 is 13 amino acids. Germline V gives CDR1 LNHDA, CDR2 SQIVND (reference sequence). CDR3 residues: CASSLTWDFGYTF. The CDR3 coding sequence is TGTGCCAGTAGCCTTACGTGGGATTTTGGCTACACCTTC.

Only a few counts were recorded for this clonotype. This chain uses TRBV12-3 or TRBV12-4 with TRBJ1-6, with D tentatively TRBD1 (5 bases). Trimming took off 3 bases at V and 7 bases at J, with 16 bases between the two ends. The CDR3 totals 16 residues. The CDR3 loop reads CASSFLAGTPNSPLHF. CDR3 nucleotides: TGTGCCAGCAGTTTCCTGGCCGGGACGCCGAATTCACCCCTCCACTTT.

This clonotype has at least ten counts. The chain employs TRBV11-2 and TRBJ1-5, with a possible D match to TRBD1 (5 bases). V was cut by 0 bases and J by 6 bases, with 15 bases left in between. This CDR3 is built from 16 residues. In germline, CDR1 is SGHAT, CDR2 FQNNGV. The CDR3 DNA reads TGTGCCAGCAGCTTAGACGGGGGGGGGAGTCCTCAGCCCCAGCATTTT. It is translated as CASSLDGGGSPQPQHF.

This clonotype was observed at least ten times. The gene calls are TRBV28 and TRBJ2-7, with a possible D match to TRBD2 (6 bases). Germline CDR1 and CDR2: MDHEN and SYDVKM. The germline V and J ends were trimmed by 4 bases and 2 bases, with 12 bases remaining between them. The CDR3 is 14 amino acids. CDR3 DNA sequence: TGTGCCAGCAGTTCCAGACTAGAACCCTACGAGCAGTACTTC. It yields the protein CASSSRLEPYEQYF.

This clonotype was detected many times. The chain recombines TRBV6-2 or TRBV6-3 with TRBJ1-1; 8 positions agree with TRBD1. The CDR3 is made up of 14 amino acids. CDR1 is MNHEY, CDR2 SVGEGT, per germline. Trimming removed 6 bases from V and 3 bases from J; junction bases left unmatched: 6. The CDR3 spells CASSPTGADTEAFF. Written as DNA, the CDR3 is TGTGCCAGCAGCCCGACAGGGGCGGACACTGAAGCTTTCTTT.

The J gene is TRBJ1-5, the V gene TRBV12-3 or TRBV12-4, with D unresolved. Trimming shortened V by 3 bases and J by 7 bases, and 7 bases separated the two germline ends. This CDR3 contains 12 residues. The CDR3 reads CASSFSEQPQHF. CDR3 sequence (DNA): TGTGCCAGCAGTTTCTCAGAGCAGCCCCAGCATTTT.

V usage is TRBV12-3 or TRBV12-4 and J usage is TRBJ1-2; 7 nucleotides align to TRBD1. The junction had 3 bases not matched to a gene; V was cut back by 4 bases and J by 7 bases. This CDR3 is built from 12 residues. CDR3 amino acids: CASSSDRVGYTF. DNA of the CDR3: TGTGCCAGCAGTTCCGACAGGGTTGGCTACACCTTC.

This clonotype has ten or more counts. V and J are TRBV6-2 or TRBV6-3 and TRBJ2-6; D remains unclear. The CDR3 contains 15 residues. Trimming pared 8 bases from V and 2 bases from J, leaving 13 bases between. Per germline, CDR1 MNHEY and CDR2 SVGEGT. DNA of the CDR3: TGTGCCAGCGGTACCCCATGGCCTGGGGCCAACGTCCTGACTTTC. It encodes CASGTPWPGANVLTF.

Points on this clonotype: This clone may be a read error of a much larger clone one base away. This chain links TRBV12-3 or TRBV12-4 with TRBJ2-5, with TRBD1 matching over 7 bases. The CDR3 totals 14 residues. The CDR3 sequence: CTSSRTGVPGTQYF. The CDR3 DNA reads TGTACCAGCAGCCGGACAGGAGTTCCGGGGACCCAGTACTTC.

This clonotype appeared a few times. This chain uses TRBV15 with TRBJ2-5; no clear D gene. The CDR3 covers 13 residues. Germline CDR1 is LNHNV and CDR2 is YYDKDF (reference sequence). The ends were cut back, 1 base at V and 2 bases at J, with 5 bases in the middle. This chain's CDR3 is CATSRVAQETQYF. CDR3 DNA sequence: TGTGCCACCAGCAGAGTGGCGCAAGAGACCCAGTACTTC.

This clonotype was observed at least ten times. V is TRBV6-5 and J is TRBJ2-5, with 9 bases identical to TRBD1. This CDR3 contains 16 residues. Germline-derived CDR1 and CDR2 are MNHEY and SVGAGI. After removal of 7 bases from V and 5 bases from J, the junction contained 14 bases not matched to a gene. Written as DNA, the CDR3 is TGTGCCAGCAAAGGAGGGGGGGGACAGGGCGGGGAGACCCAGTACTTC. Its protein is CASKGGGGQGGETQYF.

Many counts were recorded for this clonotype. The rearrangement links TRBV10-2 to TRBJ2-7, with unresolved D. Germline CDR1 WSHSY, CDR2 SAAADI. The CDR3 loop spans 12 amino acids. Trimming pared 6 bases from V and 0 bases from J, leaving 6 bases between. CDR3 in amino acids: CASSANSYEQYF. The DNA of the CDR3 is TGCGCCAGCAGCGCAAACTCCTACGAGCAGTACTTC.

V gene TRBV6-5 combines with J gene TRBJ2-5; D not resolved. Germline V gene lookup returns CDR1 MNHEY and CDR2 SVGAGI. The CDR3 sequence is 14 residues long. With 1 base removed from V and 0 bases from J, the gap between germline ends came to 6 bases. The CDR3 nucleotides are TGTGCCAGCAGTTACTTAGGACACCAAGAGACCCAGTACTTC. The encoded protein is CASSYLGHQETQYF.

This clonotype showed up many times. The chain has TRBV7-3 and TRBJ2-7, with 9 bases fitting TRBD2. Per the germline V gene, CDR1 is SGHTA and CDR2 is FQGTGA. V dropped 1 base and J dropped 2; count of bases not matched to a gene: 6. The CDR3 consists of 16 residues. CDR3 nucleotide sequence: TGTGCCAGCAGCTTAATGGCTAGCGGGGTAGCCTACGAGCAGTACTTC. It specifies CASSLMASGVAYEQYF.

At least ten counts were recorded for this clonotype. The V gene is TRBV6-5, the J gene TRBJ1-5, with TRBD1 as a possible D gene (5 bases). CDR1 and CDR2 from the germline V gene are MNHEY and SVGAGI. The germline V and J ends were trimmed by 2 bases and 2 bases, with 7 bases remaining between them. The CDR3 extends over 14 amino acids. CDR3 residues: CASSYRDGNQPQHF. The CDR3 region has the DNA TGTGCCAGCAGTTACAGGGACGGCAATCAGCCCCAGCATTTT.

This clonotype was seen many times. This sequence joins TRBV7-3 and TRBJ2-5; weak D call: TRBD1 (6 bases). This CDR3 has 13 amino acids. V was pared by 5 bases and J by 5 bases, with 12 bases between. Germline loops: CDR1 SGHTA, CDR2 FQGTGA. CDR3 protein: CASSRNREETQYF. DNA of the CDR3: TGTGCCAGCAGCAGAAACAGGGAGGAGACCCAGTACTTC.

The V and J genes are TRBV18 and TRBJ1-1; 9 bases map to TRBD1. This CDR3 is built from 15 residues. V gave up 2 bases and J gave up 6 bases; unmatched junction bases: 7. The germline gives CDR1 KGHSH, CDR2 LQKENI. Here the CDR3 reads CASSPGGQGTSEAFF. DNA for the CDR3: TGTGCCAGCTCACCAGGGGGACAGGGTACCTCTGAAGCTTTCTTT.

This clonotype was picked up many times. The gene calls are TRBV11-2 and TRBJ2-7, with TRBD1 matching over 8 bases. V lost 4 bases to trimming and J lost 7 bases; unmatched junction nucleotides: 12. CDR1 and CDR2 from the germline V gene are SGHAT and FQNNGV. The CDR3 is made up of 15 amino acids. CDR3 coding DNA: TGTGCCAGCAGCTGGAACCGGGACAGGCGGTGGGAGCAGTACTTC. As protein: CASSWNRDRRWEQYF.

This clonotype was observed at least ten times. V usage is TRBV5-1 and J usage is TRBJ1-1; 10 bases align to TRBD1. With 5 bases clipped from V and 1 base from J, the junction kept 8 bases outside the gene matches. The CDR3 has 16 amino acids. Germline loops: CDR1 SGHRS, CDR2 YFSETQ. The CDR3 DNA reads as TGCGCCAGCAGTCTTAGGACAGGGGGGGCGAACACTGAAGCTTTCTTT. Its translation: CASSLRTGGANTEAFF.

This clonotype has at least ten counts. This sequence joins TRBV5-1 and TRBJ1-1; D gene ambiguous. V was shortened by 0 bases and J by 0 bases, with 15 bases between the two germline ends. The CDR3 spans 17 residues. The germline V gene encodes CDR1 SGHRS and CDR2 YFSETQ. For the CDR3, the DNA is TGCGCCAGCAGCTTGGAGGCCCATTCTAGCATGAACACTGAAGCTTTCTTT. This translates into CASSLEAHSSMNTEAFF.

There are many counts of this clonotype. This sequence joins TRBV6-5 and TRBJ1-2, with TRBD1 as a possible D gene (5 bases). Germline V gene sequence: CDR1 MNHEY, CDR2 SVGAGI. V gave up 0 bases and J gave up 4 bases, with 15 bases separating them. The CDR3 has 16 amino acids. The CDR3 sequence is CASSYSLGGEGYGYTF. CDR3 nucleotides: TGTGCCAGCAGTTACTCCCTTGGGGGGGAAGGCTATGGCTACACCTTC.

In its sample, this clonotype was seen many times. This chain joins TRBV6-1 and TRBJ1-1; D may be TRBD1 (6 bases). CDR3 length: 16 residues. Germline V gene sequence: CDR1 MNHNS, CDR2 SASEGT. V shed 7 bases and J shed 1 base, with 19 bases lying between them. Here the CDR3 reads CASTNRRGKGNTEAFF. The CDR3 nucleotides read TGTGCCAGCACCAACCGAAGGGGGAAAGGGAACACTGAAGCTTTCTTT.